What follows are 7 T cell receptor beta chains derived from one specimen sequenced in a study of T cell responses to AZD1222 COVID-19 vaccine. Data came from immunoSEQ multiplex PCR; TCRdb stores just in-frame clones and leaves some out. The table records roughly 150,000 clones, just over 90% of them present only once. The sequenced sample was peripheral blood, obtained 28 days after the second AZD1222 dose. These receptor sequences come from an adult who received the AZD1222 COVID-19 vaccine.

Note on this clone: Its ends do not fully match the called genes, so a read error is possible. Other DNA sequences in this sample translate to the same CDR3. This chain joins TRBV2 and TRBJ2-4; 7 nucleotides align to TRBD1. The CDR3 is 14 amino acids. Germline CDR1 SNHLY, CDR2 FYNNEI. CDR3 DNA: TGTGCCAGCAGTCGGGACAGAGCCAAAAACATTCAATACTTC. Translating it yields CASSRDRAKNIQYF.

The chain links TRBV19 to TRBJ1-1; TRBD1 agrees at 12 bases. With V trimmed by 5 bases and J by 4 bases, 8 bases remained unmatched. The CDR3 runs 16 residues. Germline V gene data show CDR1 as LNHDA and CDR2 as SQIVND (reference sequence). The DNA of the CDR3 is TGTGCCAGTAGTCCACCCGGGACAGGGGGCGGCACTGAAGCTTTCTTT. Translation gives CASSPPGTGGGTEAFF.

This sequence joins TRBV7-2 and TRBJ1-5; 10 bases map to TRBD1. This CDR3 spans 14 amino acids. CDR1 and CDR2 (germline): SGHTA, FQGNSA. V shed 3 bases and J 9 bases; nucleotides not matched to a gene: 5. CDR3 region: CASSFGQGGTPQHF. CDR3 coding DNA: TGTGCCAGCAGCTTCGGACAGGGGGGAACGCCCCAGCATTTT. Variable domain in full (rest from reference TRBV7-2 and TRBJ1-5): GAGVSQSPSNKVTEKGKDVELRCDPISGHTALYWYRQSLGQGLEFLIYFQGNSAPDKSGLPSDRFSAERTGGSVSTLTIQRTQQEDSAVYLCASSFGQGGTPQHFGDGTRLSIL.

The chain employs TRBV2 and TRBJ2-2; D tentatively fits TRBD1 or TRBD2 (6 bases each). The V gene's germline CDR1 is SNHLY and CDR2 FYNNEI. V lost 6 bases and J 3 bases, leaving 14 bases between the germline ends. CDR3 length: 15 amino acids. Written as DNA, the CDR3 is TGTGCCAGCAGGGGGGGCAGGGGCGACACCGGGGAGCTGTTTTTT. Amino acid sequence: CASRGGRGDTGELFF.

The J gene is TRBJ1-1, the V gene TRBV5-6; D not resolved. Germline assignment: CDR1 SGHDT and CDR2 YYEEEE. There are 16 residues in the CDR3. The V gene lost 4 bases and the J gene lost 2 bases, with 18 bases spanning the gap. CDR3: CASSLRRAPQNTEAFF. The CDR3 bases are TGTGCCAGCAGCCTCAGGCGGGCCCCCCAAAACACTGAAGCTTTCTTT.

The chain is built from TRBV6-1 and TRBJ1-2, with D perhaps matching TRBD1 (5 bases). The CDR3 spans 15 residues. Germline values: CDR1 MNHNS, CDR2 SASEGT. Trimming took 1 base from V and 6 from J, leaving 15 bases between them. In DNA, the CDR3 is TGTGCCAGCAGTGAAGAGTTTTGGGGCGCCGATGGCTACACCTTC. Translating it yields CASSEEFWGADGYTF.

V gene TRBV19 combines with J gene TRBJ2-1, with no clear D. The CDR3 loop spans 15 amino acids. V was trimmed by 0 bases and J by 4 bases, leaving 10 bases between them. Germline assignment: CDR1 LNHDA and CDR2 SQIVND (reference sequence). In nucleotides, the CDR3 is TGTGCCAGTAGTATAGATATGGGCACTTACAATGAGCAGTTCTTC. Translation: CASSIDMGTYNEQFF.